This T cell receptor beta chain originates from a study of neoadjuvant anti-PD-1 for oral cavity cancer. The protocol was immunoSEQ multiplex PCR, while the TCRdb copy is restricted to in-frame clones and leaves out a portion. The table lists roughly 14,000 clones, just under 75% of them singletons. Per the germline V gene, CDR1 is SEHNR and CDR2 is FQNEAQ (reference sequence). The CDR3 has 14 amino acids. V was trimmed by 4 bases and J by 3 bases, leaving 10 bases between them. Documented time point: after neoadjuvant nivolumab, at surgical resection. V and J are TRBV7-9 and TRBJ1-5; a weak D match, TRBD1 (5 bases). This specimen consisted of PBMCs, obtained after nivolumab (anti-PD-1) treatment. The clonotype was recovered from a person aged 40-85 years with oral cavity squamous cell carcinoma. The CDR3 DNA reads TGTGCCAGCAGCTCTGACAGCTCCAATCAGCCCCAGCATTTT. It encodes CASSSDSSNQPQHF.